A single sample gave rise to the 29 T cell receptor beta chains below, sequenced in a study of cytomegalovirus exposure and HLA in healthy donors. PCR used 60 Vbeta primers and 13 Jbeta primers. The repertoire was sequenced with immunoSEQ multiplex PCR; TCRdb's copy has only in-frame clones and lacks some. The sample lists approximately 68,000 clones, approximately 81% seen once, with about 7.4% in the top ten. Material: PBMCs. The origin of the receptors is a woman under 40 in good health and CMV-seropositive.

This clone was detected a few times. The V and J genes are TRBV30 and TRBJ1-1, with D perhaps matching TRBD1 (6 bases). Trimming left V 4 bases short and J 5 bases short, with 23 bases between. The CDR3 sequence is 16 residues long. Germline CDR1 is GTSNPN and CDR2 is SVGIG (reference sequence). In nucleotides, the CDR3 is TGTGCCTGGACTGGGACATTCCCCTGGGGGGGAACTGAAGCTTTCTTT. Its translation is CAWTGTFPWGGTEAFF.

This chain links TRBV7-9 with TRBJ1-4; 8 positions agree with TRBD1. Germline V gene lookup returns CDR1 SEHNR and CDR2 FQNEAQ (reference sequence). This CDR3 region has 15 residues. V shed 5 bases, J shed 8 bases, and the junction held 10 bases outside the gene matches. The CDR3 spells CASSGTGGSREKLFF. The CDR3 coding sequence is TGTGCCAGCAGCGGAACAGGGGGATCTAGGGAAAAACTGTTTTTT.

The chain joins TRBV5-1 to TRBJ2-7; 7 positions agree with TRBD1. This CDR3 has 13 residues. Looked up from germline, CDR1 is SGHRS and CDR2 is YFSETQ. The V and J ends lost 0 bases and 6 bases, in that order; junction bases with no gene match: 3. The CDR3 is CASSLARDSEQYF. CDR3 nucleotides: TGCGCCAGCAGCTTGGCCCGGGACAGCGAGCAGTACTTC.

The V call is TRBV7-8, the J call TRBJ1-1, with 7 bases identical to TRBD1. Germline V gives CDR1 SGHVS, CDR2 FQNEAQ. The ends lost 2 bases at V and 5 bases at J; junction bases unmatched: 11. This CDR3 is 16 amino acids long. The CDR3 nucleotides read TGTGCCAGCAGCTTACGGACCTCGACAGGGTTAACTGAAGCTTTCTTT. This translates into CASSLRTSTGLTEAFF.

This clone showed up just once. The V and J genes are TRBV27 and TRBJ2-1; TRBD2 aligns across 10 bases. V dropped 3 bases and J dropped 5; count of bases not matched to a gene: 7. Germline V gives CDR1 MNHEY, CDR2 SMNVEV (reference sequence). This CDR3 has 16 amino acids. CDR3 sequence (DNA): TGTGCCAGCAGTTTTTTAGGACTAGCGGCAGACAATGAGCAGTTCTTC. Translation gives CASSFLGLAADNEQFF.

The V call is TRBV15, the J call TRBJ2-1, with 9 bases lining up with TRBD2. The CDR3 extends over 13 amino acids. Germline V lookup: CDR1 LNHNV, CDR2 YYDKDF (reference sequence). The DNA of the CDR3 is TGTGCTAGCGGGGGACTCTCCTACAATGAGCAGTTCTTC. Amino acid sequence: CASGGLSYNEQFF.

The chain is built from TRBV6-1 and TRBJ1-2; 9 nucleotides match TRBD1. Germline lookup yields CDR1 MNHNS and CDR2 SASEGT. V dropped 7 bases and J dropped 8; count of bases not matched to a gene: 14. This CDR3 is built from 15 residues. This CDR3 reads CASINGTGRSVGYTF. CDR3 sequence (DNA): TGTGCCAGCATCAACGGGACAGGGAGGTCGGTCGGCTACACCTTC.

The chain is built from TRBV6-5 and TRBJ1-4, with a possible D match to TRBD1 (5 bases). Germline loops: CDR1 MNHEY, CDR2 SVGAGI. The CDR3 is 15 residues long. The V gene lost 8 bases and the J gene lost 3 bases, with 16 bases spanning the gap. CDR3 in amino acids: CASALGGTPNEKLFF. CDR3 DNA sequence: TGTGCCAGCGCTCTAGGAGGGACTCCTAATGAAAAACTGTTTTTT.

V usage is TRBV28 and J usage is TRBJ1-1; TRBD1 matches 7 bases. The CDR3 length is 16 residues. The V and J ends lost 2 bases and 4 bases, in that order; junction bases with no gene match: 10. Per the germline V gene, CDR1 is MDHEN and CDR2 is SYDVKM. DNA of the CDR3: TGTGCCAGCAGTTTAGTAGCTCAGGGGGTGGGCACTGAAGCTTTCTTT. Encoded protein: CASSLVAQGVGTEAFF.

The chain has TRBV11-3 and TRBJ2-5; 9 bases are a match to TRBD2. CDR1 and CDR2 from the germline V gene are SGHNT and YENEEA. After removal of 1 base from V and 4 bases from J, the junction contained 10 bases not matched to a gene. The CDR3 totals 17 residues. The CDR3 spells CASSLATSGSGVETQYF. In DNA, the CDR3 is TGTGCCAGCAGCTTAGCGACTAGCGGCAGTGGGGTAGAGACCCAGTACTTC.

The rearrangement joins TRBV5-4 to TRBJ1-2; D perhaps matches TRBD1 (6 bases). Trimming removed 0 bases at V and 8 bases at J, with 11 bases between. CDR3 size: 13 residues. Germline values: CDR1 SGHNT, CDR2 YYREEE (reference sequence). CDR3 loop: CASSLVQGSGYTF. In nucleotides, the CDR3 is TGTGCCAGCAGCTTGGTACAGGGCAGCGGCTACACCTTC.

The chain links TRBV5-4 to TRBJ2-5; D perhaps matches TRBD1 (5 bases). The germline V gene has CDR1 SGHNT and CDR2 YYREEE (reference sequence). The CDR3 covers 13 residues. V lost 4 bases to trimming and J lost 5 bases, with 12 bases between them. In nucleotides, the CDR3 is TGTGCCAGCAGCGTCAGGGAATCGGAGACCCAGTACTTC. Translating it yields CASSVRESETQYF.

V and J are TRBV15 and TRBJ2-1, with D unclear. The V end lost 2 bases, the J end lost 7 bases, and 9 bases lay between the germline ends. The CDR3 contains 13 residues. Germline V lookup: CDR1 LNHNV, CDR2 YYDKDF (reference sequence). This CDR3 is CATSRPPRNEQFF. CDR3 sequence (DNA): TGTGCCACCAGCAGACCTCCGCGGAATGAGCAGTTCTTC.

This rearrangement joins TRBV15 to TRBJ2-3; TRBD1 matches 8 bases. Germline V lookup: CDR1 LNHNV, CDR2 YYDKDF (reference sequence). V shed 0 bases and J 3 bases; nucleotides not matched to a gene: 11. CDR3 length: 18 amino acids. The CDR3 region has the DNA TGTGCCACCAGCAGAGATCCCGTCCGGACAGGGTGGACAGATACGCAGTATTTT. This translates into CATSRDPVRTGWTDTQYF.

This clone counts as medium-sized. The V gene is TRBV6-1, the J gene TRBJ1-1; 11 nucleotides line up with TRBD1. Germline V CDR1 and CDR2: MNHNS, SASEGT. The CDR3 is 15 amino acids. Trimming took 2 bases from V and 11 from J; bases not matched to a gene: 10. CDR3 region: CASSERGQGVSGAFF. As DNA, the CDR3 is TGTGCCAGCAGTGAAAGGGGACAGGGGGTGAGCGGGGCTTTCTTT.

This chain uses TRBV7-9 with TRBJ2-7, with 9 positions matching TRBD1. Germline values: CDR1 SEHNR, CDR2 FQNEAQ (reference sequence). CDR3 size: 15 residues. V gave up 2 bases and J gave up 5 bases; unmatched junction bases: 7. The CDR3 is CASSLTGTGNNEQYF. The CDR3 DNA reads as TGTGCCAGCAGCTTAACCGGGACAGGGAACAACGAGCAGTACTTC.

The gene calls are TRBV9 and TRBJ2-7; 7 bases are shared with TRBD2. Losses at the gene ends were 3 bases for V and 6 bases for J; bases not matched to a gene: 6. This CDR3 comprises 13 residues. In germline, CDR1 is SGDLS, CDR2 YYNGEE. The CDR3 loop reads CASSGWGGTEQYF. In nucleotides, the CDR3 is TGTGCCAGCAGCGGTTGGGGAGGGACCGAGCAGTACTTC.

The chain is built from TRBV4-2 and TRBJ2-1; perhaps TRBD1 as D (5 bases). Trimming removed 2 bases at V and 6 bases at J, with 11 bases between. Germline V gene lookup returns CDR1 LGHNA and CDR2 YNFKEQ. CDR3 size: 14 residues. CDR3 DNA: TGTGCCAGCAGCCAATCAGACAGCCGCAATGAGCAGTTCTTC. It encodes CASSQSDSRNEQFF.

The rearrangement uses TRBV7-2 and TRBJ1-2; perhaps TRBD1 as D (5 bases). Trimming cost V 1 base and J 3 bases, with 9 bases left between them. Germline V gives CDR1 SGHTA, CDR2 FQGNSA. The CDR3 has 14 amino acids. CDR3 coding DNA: TGTGCCAGCAGCTTAGAACGGGGGGACTATGGCTACACCTTC. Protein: CASSLERGDYGYTF.

The CDR3 loop is CASSYAWSSNREQYF. DNA of the CDR3: TGTGCCAGCAGTTACGCCTGGTCGTCAAATCGGGAGCAGTACTTC. The chain recombines TRBV6-5 with TRBJ2-7, with no clear D. Trimming removed 2 bases at V and 7 bases at J, with 18 bases between. The CDR3 loop spans 15 amino acids. Germline V gene data show CDR1 as MNHEY and CDR2 as SVGAGI.

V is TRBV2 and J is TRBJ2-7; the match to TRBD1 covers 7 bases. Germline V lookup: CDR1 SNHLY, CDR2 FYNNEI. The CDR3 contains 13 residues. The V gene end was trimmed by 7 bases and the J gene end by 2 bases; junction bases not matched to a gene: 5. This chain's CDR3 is CASTTGSPYEQYF. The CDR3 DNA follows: TGTGCCAGCACGACAGGGAGTCCCTACGAGCAGTACTTC.

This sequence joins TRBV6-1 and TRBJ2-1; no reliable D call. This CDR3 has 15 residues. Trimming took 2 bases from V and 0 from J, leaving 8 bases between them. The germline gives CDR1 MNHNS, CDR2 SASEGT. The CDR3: CASSESHSSYNEQFF. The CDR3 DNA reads TGTGCCAGCAGTGAAAGTCATAGCTCCTACAATGAGCAGTTCTTC.

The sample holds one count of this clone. In nucleotides, the CDR3 is TGTGCCAGCCGCCGAGTGGCACGGCGGGCTAAACAAGAGACCCAGTACTTC. This encodes CASRRVARRAKQETQYF. The V and J genes are TRBV7-8 and TRBJ2-5, with TRBD2 as a possible D gene (5 bases). Germline assignment: CDR1 SGHVS and CDR2 FQNEAQ. The CDR3 is 17 amino acids. V was shortened by 8 bases and J by 2 bases, with 24 bases between the two germline ends. The full variable domain, completed using reference TRBV7-8 and TRBJ2-5, is GAGVSQSPRYKVAKRGQDVALRCDPISGHVSLFWYQQALGQGPEFLTYFQNEAQLDKSGLPSDRFFAERPEGSVSTLKIQRTQQEDSAVYLCASRRVARRAKQETQYFGPGTRLLVL.

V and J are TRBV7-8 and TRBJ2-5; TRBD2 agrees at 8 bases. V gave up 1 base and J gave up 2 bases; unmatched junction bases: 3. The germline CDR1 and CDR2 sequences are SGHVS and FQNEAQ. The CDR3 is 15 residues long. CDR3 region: CASSLGGLEQETQYF. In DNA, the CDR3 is TGTGCCAGCAGCTTAGGGGGACTAGAACAAGAGACCCAGTACTTC.

The CDR3 DNA reads as TGTGCCTGGAGCCCCAGGGGCGTCGGGAATGAAAAACTGTTTTTT. This translates into CAWSPRGVGNEKLFF. The J gene is TRBJ1-4, the V gene TRBV30; a weak D match, TRBD1 (6 bases). Germline assignment: CDR1 GTSNPN and CDR2 SVGIG (reference sequence). The CDR3 is 15 amino acids. V was clipped by 3 bases and J by 5 bases, with 16 bases between them.

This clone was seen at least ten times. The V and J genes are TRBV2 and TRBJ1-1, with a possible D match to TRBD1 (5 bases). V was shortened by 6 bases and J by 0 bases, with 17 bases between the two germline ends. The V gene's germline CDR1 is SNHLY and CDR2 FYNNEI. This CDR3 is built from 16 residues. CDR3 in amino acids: CASRRGGWVMNTEAFF. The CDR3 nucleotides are TGTGCCAGCAGGCGGGGGGGGTGGGTCATGAACACTGAAGCTTTCTTT.

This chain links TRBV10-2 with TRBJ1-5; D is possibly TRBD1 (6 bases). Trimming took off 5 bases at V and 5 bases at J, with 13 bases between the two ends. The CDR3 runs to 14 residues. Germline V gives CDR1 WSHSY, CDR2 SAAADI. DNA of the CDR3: TGCGCCAGCAGTAGTACAGGGTTAGATCAGCCCCAGCATTTT. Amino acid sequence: CASSSTGLDQPQHF.

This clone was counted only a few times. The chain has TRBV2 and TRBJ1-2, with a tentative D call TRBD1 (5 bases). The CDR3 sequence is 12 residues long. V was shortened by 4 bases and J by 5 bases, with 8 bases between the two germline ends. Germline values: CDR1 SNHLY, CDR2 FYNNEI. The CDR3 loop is CASSGQTYGYTF. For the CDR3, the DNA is TGTGCCAGCAGTGGACAGACATATGGCTACACCTTC. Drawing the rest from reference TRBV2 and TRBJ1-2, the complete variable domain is EPEVTQTPSHQVTQMGQEVILRCVPISNHLYFYWYRQILGQKVEFLVSFYNNEISEKSEIFDDQFSVERPDGSNFTLKIRSTKLEDSAMYFCASSGQTYGYTFGSGTRLTVV.

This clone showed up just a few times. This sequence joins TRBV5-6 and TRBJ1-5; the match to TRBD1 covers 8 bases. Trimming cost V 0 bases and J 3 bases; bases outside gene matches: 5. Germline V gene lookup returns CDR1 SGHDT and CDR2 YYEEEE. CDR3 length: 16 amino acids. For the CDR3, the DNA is TGTGCCAGCAGCTTGGGGACAGGGAATGTCAATCAGCCCCAGCATTTT. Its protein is CASSLGTGNVNQPQHF. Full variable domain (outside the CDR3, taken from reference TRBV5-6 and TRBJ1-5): DAGVTQSPTHLIKTRGQQVTLRCSPKSGHDTVSWYQQALGQGPQFIFQYYEEEERQRGNFPDRFSGHQFPNYSSELNVNALLLGDSALYLCASSLGTGNVNQPQHFGDGTRLSIL.